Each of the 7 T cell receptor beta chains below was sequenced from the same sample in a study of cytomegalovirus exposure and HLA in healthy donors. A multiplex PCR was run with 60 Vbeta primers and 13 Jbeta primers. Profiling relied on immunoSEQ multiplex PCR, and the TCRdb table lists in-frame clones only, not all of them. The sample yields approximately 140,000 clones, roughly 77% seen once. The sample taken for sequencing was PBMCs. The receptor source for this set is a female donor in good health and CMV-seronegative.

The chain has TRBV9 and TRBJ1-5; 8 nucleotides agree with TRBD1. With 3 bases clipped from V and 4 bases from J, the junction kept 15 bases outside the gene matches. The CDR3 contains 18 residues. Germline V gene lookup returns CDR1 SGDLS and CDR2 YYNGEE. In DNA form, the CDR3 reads TGTGCCAGCAGCGCCCTGGCCAGCAGCCGACAGGGGAATCAGCCCCAGCATTTT. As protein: CASSALASSRQGNQPQHF.

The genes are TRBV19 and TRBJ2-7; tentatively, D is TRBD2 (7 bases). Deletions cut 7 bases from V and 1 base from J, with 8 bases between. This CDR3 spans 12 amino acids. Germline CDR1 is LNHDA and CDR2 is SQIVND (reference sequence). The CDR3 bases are TGTGCCAGTAAGGGGGGGTCCTACGAGCAGTACTTC. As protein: CASKGGSYEQYF.

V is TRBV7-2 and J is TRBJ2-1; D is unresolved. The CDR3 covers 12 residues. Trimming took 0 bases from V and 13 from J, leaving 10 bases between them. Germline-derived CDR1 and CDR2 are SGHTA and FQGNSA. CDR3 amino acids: CASSLARIQQFF. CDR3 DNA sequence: TGTGCCAGCAGCTTAGCGAGGATCCAACAGTTCTTC. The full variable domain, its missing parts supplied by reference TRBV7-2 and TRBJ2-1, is GAGVSQSPSNKVTEKGKDVELRCDPISGHTALYWYRQSLGQGLEFLIYFQGNSAPDKSGLPSDRFSAERTGGSVSTLTIQRTQQEDSAVYLCASSLARIQQFFGPGTRLTVL.

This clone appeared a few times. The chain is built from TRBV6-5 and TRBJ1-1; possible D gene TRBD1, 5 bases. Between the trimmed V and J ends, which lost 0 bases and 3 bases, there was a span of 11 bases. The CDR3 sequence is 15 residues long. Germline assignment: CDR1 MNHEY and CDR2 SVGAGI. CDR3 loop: CASSYSAGMYTEAFF. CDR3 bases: TGTGCCAGCAGTTACTCTGCAGGGATGTACACTGAAGCTTTCTTT.

In DNA form, the CDR3 reads TGTGCCAGCAGCCAAGCGGGGACAGGGGACGAGACCCAGTACTTC. Translating it yields CASSQAGTGDETQYF. V gene TRBV14 combines with J gene TRBJ2-5; the match to TRBD1 covers 10 bases. CDR1 and CDR2 (germline): SGHDN, FVKESK. The junction had 4 bases not matched to a gene; V was cut back by 1 base and J by 5 bases. The CDR3 is 15 amino acids.

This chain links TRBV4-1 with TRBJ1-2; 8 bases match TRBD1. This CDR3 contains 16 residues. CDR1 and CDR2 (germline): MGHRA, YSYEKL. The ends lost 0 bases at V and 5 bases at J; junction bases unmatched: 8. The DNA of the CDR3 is TGCGCCAGCAGCCAAGATCCGGCAGGGGGCGCTTATGGCTACACCTTC. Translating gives CASSQDPAGGAYGYTF.

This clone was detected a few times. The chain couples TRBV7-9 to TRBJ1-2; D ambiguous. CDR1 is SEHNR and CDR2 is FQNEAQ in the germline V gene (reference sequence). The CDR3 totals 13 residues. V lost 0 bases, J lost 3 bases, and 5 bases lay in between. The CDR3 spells CASSLAEDYGYTF. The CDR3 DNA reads TGTGCCAGCAGCTTAGCTGAGGACTATGGCTACACCTTC.